Following are 3 T cell receptor beta chains from one sample sequenced in a study of early stage breast cancer tumors. Repertoires were generated with immunoSEQ multiplex PCR, while TCRdb's copy carries only in-frame clones and drops some. This table holds 35,000 to 45,000 clones, under 80% found once. The specimen sequenced was blood. These receptors all stem from a person in their sixties with breast cancer.

CDR3 bases: TGTGCCAGCAGCCAACGGCTAGCGGACCAAGAGACCCAGTACTTC. As protein: CASSQRLADQETQYF. The chain joins TRBV4-2 to TRBJ2-5, with TRBD2 identical over 7 bases. There are 15 residues in the CDR3. CDR1 is LGHNA and CDR2 is YNFKEQ in the germline V gene. The J segment lost 0 bases and the V segment lost 2 bases, leaving 3 bases of the junction unmatched.

This sequence joins TRBV2 and TRBJ1-5; no definite D call. The CDR3 sequence is 13 residues long. The germline V gene has CDR1 SNHLY and CDR2 FYNNEI. V was clipped by 6 bases and J by 0 bases, with 6 bases between them. CDR3 protein: CASSFGSNQPQHF. In DNA form, the CDR3 reads TGTGCCAGCAGCTTCGGTAGCAATCAGCCCCAGCATTTT. The entire variable domain, with the rest obtained from reference TRBV2 and TRBJ1-5, is as follows: EPEVTQTPSHQVTQMGQEVILRCVPISNHLYFYWYRQILGQKVEFLVSFYNNEISEKSEIFDDQFSVERPDGSNFTLKIRSTKLEDSAMYFCASSFGSNQPQHFGDGTRLSIL.

This clone has only a few counts. The V call is TRBV20-1, the J call TRBJ1-4, with D uncertain. Trimming shortened V by 6 bases and J by 8 bases, and 7 bases separated the two germline ends. The CDR3 spans 10 residues. Germline CDR1 reads DFQATT; CDR2 reads SNEGSKA (reference sequence). CDR3 in DNA: TGCAGTGCCAGGCGGGAAAAACTGTTTTTT. It yields the protein CSARREKLFF.